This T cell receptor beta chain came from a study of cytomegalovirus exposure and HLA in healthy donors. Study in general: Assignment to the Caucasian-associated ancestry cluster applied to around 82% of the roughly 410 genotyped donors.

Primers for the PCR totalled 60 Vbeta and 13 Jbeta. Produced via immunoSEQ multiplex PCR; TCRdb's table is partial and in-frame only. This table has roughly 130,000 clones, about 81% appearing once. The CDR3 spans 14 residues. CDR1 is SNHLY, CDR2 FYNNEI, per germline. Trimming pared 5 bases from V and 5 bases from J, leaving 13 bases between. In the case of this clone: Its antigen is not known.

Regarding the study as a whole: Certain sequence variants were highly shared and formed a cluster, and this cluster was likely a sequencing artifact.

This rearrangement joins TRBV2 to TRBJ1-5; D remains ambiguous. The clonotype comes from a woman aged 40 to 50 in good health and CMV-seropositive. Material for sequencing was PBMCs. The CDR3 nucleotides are TGTGCCAGCAGTCTTATAGGGAGAGATCAGCCCCAGCATTTT. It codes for CASSLIGRDQPQHF.